The next 8 T cell receptor beta chains were all read from a single sample in a study of blood T cell repertoires in COVID-19. Generated by immunoSEQ multiplex PCR, the TCRdb table keeps only in-frame clones and is missing some. The data hold 150,000 or so clones, with 84% observed a single time. The sample was PBMCs or T cells enriched from blood (not recorded which). The receptors derive from a middle-aged man who had recovered from COVID-19.

The chain joins TRBV7-9 to TRBJ2-7, with a weak D call TRBD1 (6 bases). Trimming removed 5 bases at V and 3 bases at J, with 11 bases between. The germline gives CDR1 SEHNR, CDR2 FQNEAQ (reference sequence). The CDR3 runs to 13 residues. In DNA form, the CDR3 reads TGTGCCAGCAGCCGGGACACGCGCTACGAGCAGTACTTC. Amino acid sequence: CASSRDTRYEQYF. Together with reference TRBV7-9 and TRBJ2-7, the CDR3 gives the full variable domain: DTGVSQNPRHKITKRGQNVTFRCDPISEHNRLYWYRQTLGQGPEFLTYFQNEAQLEKSRLLSDRFSAERPKGSFSTLEIQRTEQGDSAMYLCASSRDTRYEQYFGPGTRLTVT.

This clone has a single count. The chain uses TRBV19 and TRBJ1-5, with D possibly TRBD1 on 6 matching bases. Trimming left V 3 bases short and J 5 bases short, with 14 bases between. The CDR3 runs 15 residues. CDR1 is LNHDA and CDR2 is SQIVND in the germline V gene (reference sequence). CDR3 residues: CASSINPGQYQPQHF. CDR3 in DNA: TGTGCCAGTAGTATTAATCCGGGACAATATCAGCCCCAGCATTTT.

The J gene is TRBJ1-6, the V gene TRBV6-4, with D tentatively TRBD1 (5 bases). The CDR3 consists of 17 residues. V shed 0 bases and J shed 7 bases, with 16 bases lying between them. The V gene's germline CDR1 is MRHNA and CDR2 SNTAGT. The CDR3 bases are TGTGCCAGCAGTGACTCGCGACATGGGGCTTCCAATTCACCCCTCCACTTT. This encodes CASSDSRHGASNSPLHF.

The V and J genes are TRBV28 and TRBJ1-1; possibly TRBD1 for D (6 bases). The CDR3 length is 14 residues. Germline values: CDR1 MDHEN, CDR2 SYDVKM. Trimming stripped 7 bases from V and 5 bases from J, with 17 bases between. CDR3 amino acids: CASIGGPRRTEAFF. The CDR3 nucleotides read TGTGCCAGCATCGGGGGGCCGAGAAGGACTGAAGCTTTCTTT.

J is TRBJ2-6 and V is TRBV10-3; unclear D gene. Trimming stripped 3 bases from V and 0 bases from J, with 9 bases between. CDR1 ENHRY and CDR2 SYGVKD come from the germline V gene. The CDR3 consists of 16 residues. This chain's CDR3 is CAISDIKLSGANVLTF. The CDR3 region has the DNA TGTGCCATCAGTGATATCAAGCTCTCTGGGGCCAACGTCCTGACTTTC.

CDR3 residues: CASSLATAGETQYF. DNA for the CDR3: TGCGCCAGCAGCCTAGCGACAGCCGGAGAGACCCAGTACTTC. The chain couples TRBV5-1 to TRBJ2-5; possibly TRBD2 for D (6 bases). The CDR3 extends over 14 amino acids. V lost 4 bases to trimming and J lost 4 bases, with 14 bases between them. The germline CDR1 and CDR2 sequences are SGHRS and YFSETQ.

The chain carries TRBV15 and TRBJ1-3; D gene uncertain. The CDR3 sequence is 16 residues long. CDR1 is LNHNV and CDR2 is YYDKDF in the germline V gene (reference sequence). V lost 0 bases, J lost 4 bases, and 13 bases lay in between. CDR3 in amino acids: CATSRDGRGTGNTIYF. In DNA form, the CDR3 reads TGTGCCACCAGCAGAGACGGGCGGGGAACAGGAAACACCATATATTTT.

The chain joins TRBV6-5 to TRBJ1-3; possible D gene TRBD1, 6 bases. The CDR3 is 15 residues long. Germline V gene sequence: CDR1 MNHEY, CDR2 SVGAGI. Between the trimmed V and J ends, which lost 2 bases and 0 bases, there was a span of 8 bases. CDR3 in amino acids: CASSYDRNSGNTIYF. The CDR3 region has the DNA TGTGCCAGCAGTTACGACAGGAACTCTGGAAACACCATATATTTT.